A selection of T cell receptor beta chains follows, all from one sample in a study of T cell repertoires in cytomegalovirus infection. Via MiXCR, TCRdb re-called the reads, giving one row per CDR3 protein. The data contain approximately 490,000 distinct CDR3 sequences, around 10% of them singletons. The specimen was PBMCs. These receptors were obtained from a human donor in good health (CMV status not recorded). Some clones in this sample may be carry-over from other donors' samples. Both conserved end residues are part of each CDR3. Each record gives: D gene, J gene, V gene, clone size, CDR3 protein, CDR3 DNA. The D gene is left open where the match is weak. Expanded clones get a size class; other rows say once, few or many, or leave the size out.

-	TRBJ2-7	TRBV28	many	CASSYPDTSYEQYF	TGTGCCAGCAGTTACCCGGACACTTCCTACGAGCAGTACTTC
TRBD2	TRBJ2-3	TRBV28	many	CASSSIFREGTDTQYF	TGTGCCAGCAGCTCCATTTTCCGGGAGGGCACAGATACGCAGTATTTT
TRBD2	TRBJ2-1	TRBV4-2	many	CASSQTPGTSGRLSMGEQFF	TGTGCCAGCAGCCAGACTCCGGGGACTAGCGGGAGATTAAGCATGGGTGAGCAGTTCTTC
-	TRBJ1-1	TRBV20-1	-	CSAKGRRTEAFF	TGCAGTGCTAAAGGACGAAGGACTGAAGCTTTCTTT
-	TRBJ2-7	TRBV20-1	-	CSAKGLADYEQYF	TGCAGTGCCAAGGGGCTAGCAGATTACGAGCAGTACTTC
-	TRBJ1-1	TRBV19	many	CASSIGGMNTEAFF	TGTGCCAGTAGTATAGGAGGCATGAACACTGAAGCTTTCTTT
TRBD1	TRBJ1-4	TRBV27	few	CASSLKGTGPEKLFF	TGTGCCAGCAGTTTAAAGGGGACAGGGCCCGAAAAACTGTTTTTT
TRBD1	TRBJ2-1	TRBV3-1	-	CANSQRQGANEQFF	TGTGCCAACAGCCAGAGACAGGGGGCCAATGAGCAGTTCTTC
-	TRBJ2-5	TRBV7-8	many	CASSLYRGAQETQYF	TGTGCCAGCAGCCTCTATCGGGGGGCGCAGGAGACCCAGTACTTC
-	TRBJ1-1	TRBV15	many	CATSRGGENTEAFF	TGTGCCACCAGCAGAGGCGGGGAGAACACTGAAGCTTTCTTT
TRBD2	TRBJ2-5	TRBV6-5	few	CASSPTGTNSRTQYF	TGTGCCAGCAGCCCCACCGGGACTAACAGCCGGACCCAGTACTTC
-	TRBJ2-7	TRBV12-3/TRBV12-4	many	CASSFRTPYEQYF	TGTGCCAGCAGTTTTCGTACCCCCTACGAGCAGTACTTC
TRBD2	TRBJ2-5	TRBV4-2	many	CASSQDQGLAETQYF	TGTGCCAGCAGCCAAGATCAAGGACTAGCGGAGACCCAGTACTTC
-	TRBJ2-2	TRBV14	-	CASSQYAGDTGELFF	TGTGCCAGCAGCCAGTACGCCGGGGATACCGGGGAGCTGTTTTTT
-	TRBJ2-7	TRBV19	few	CASSRVLLLEQYF	TGTGCCAGTAGTAGGGTCCTCCTCCTCGAGCAGTACTTC
-	TRBJ2-3	TRBV15	-	CATQVQDSTDTQYF	TGTGCCACCCAGGTTCAGGACAGCACAGATACGCAGTATTTT
-	TRBJ1-5	TRBV7-2	many	CASSSEGGNQPQHF	TGTGCCAGCAGCTCCGAAGGTGGCAATCAGCCCCAGCATTTT
TRBD2	TRBJ2-2	TRBV19	-	CASSMRTRSTGELFF	TGTGCCAGTAGTATGAGGACTAGGAGTACCGGGGAGCTGTTTTTT
TRBD1	TRBJ2-5	TRBV6-1	many	CASSWDREKTQYF	TGTGCCAGCAGCTGGGACAGGGAAAAGACCCAGTACTTC
-	TRBJ1-1	TRBV6-2/TRBV6-3	-	CASSFFAVREAFF	TGTGCCAGCAGTTTTTTTGCAGTCCGGGAAGCTTTCTTT
-	TRBJ2-7	TRBV7-2	many	CASSLARQSYEQYF	TGTGCCAGCAGCTTAGCACGACAGAGCTACGAGCAGTACTTC
TRBD1	TRBJ2-5	TRBV6-5	few	CASRRTGIGTQYF	TGTGCCAGCAGACGGACAGGGATTGGGACCCAGTACTTC
-	TRBJ2-7	TRBV28	many	CASTRAGSSYEQYF	TGTGCCAGCACGCGCGCGGGGAGCTCCTACGAGCAGTACTTC
-	TRBJ1-3	TRBV7-9	many	CASSSIGGYENTIYF	TGTGCCAGCAGCTCAATAGGGGGTTACGAAAACACCATATATTTT
-	TRBJ1-1	TRBV29-1	-	CSVVAAGGTEAFF	TGCAGCGTTGTGGCAGCTGGAGGCACTGAAGCTTTCTTT
TRBD1	TRBJ1-2	TRBV7-6	many	CASSPRQGFFHGYTF	TGTGCCAGCAGCCCACGACAGGGGTTCTTCCATGGCTACACCTTC
-	TRBJ2-2	TRBV9	-	CASSEGGQIYTGELFF	TGTGCCAGCAGCGAGGGGGGACAGATCTACACCGGGGAGCTGTTTTTT
-	TRBJ2-3	TRBV6-6	-	CASRSFPPIFPDTQYF	TGTGCCAGCAGAAGCTTCCCCCCGATTTTCCCAGATACGCAGTATTTT
-	TRBJ1-1	TRBV3-1	few	CASSQVQMNTEAFF	TGTGCCAGCAGCCAAGTACAGATGAACACTGAAGCTTTCTTT
-	TRBJ2-5	TRBV6-1	many	CATTKLGAPAQYF	TGTGCCACCACGAAACTAGGGGCCCCGGCCCAGTACTTC
TRBD2	TRBJ2-3	TRBV20-1	many	CSAIGLAAADTQYF	TGCAGTGCTATCGGACTAGCGGCTGCAGATACGCAGTATTTT
TRBD2	TRBJ2-1	TRBV7-3	few	CAAGLAGREDNEQFF	TGTGCCGCGGGACTAGCGGGGCGAGAGGACAATGAGCAGTTCTTC
-	TRBJ2-1	TRBV5-1	many	CASSPHRDGDEQFF	TGCGCCAGCAGCCCCCACAGGGACGGGGATGAGCAGTTCTTC
-	TRBJ2-1	TRBV24-1	few	CATSDSQGRVSNEQFF	TGTGCCACCAGTGATTCTCAAGGCAGGGTAAGCAATGAGCAGTTCTTC
-	TRBJ2-3	TRBV12-3/TRBV12-4	many	CASSGIGQPRTDTQYF	TGTGCCAGCAGCGGGATTGGACAGCCCCGCACAGATACGCAGTATTTT
-	TRBJ2-3	TRBV5-1	many	CASSLDGQRTDTQYF	TGCGCCAGCAGCTTAGATGGACAGCGGACAGATACGCAGTATTTT
-	TRBJ2-5	TRBV10-3	many	CAISEIRGETQYF	TGTGCCATCAGTGAGATAAGAGGGGAGACCCAGTACTTC
-	TRBJ1-2	TRBV6-1	many	CASSEAWTATYGYTF	TGTGCCAGCAGTGAAGCGTGGACAGCAACCTATGGCTACACCTTC
TRBD2	TRBJ2-1	TRBV7-3	few	CASSLRRGGSYNEQFF	TGTGCCAGCAGCTTAAGGCGCGGGGGCTCCTACAATGAGCAGTTCTTC
-	TRBJ1-1	TRBV7-8	many	CASSYRRVANTEAFF	TGTGCCAGCAGTTACCGGAGGGTAGCGAACACTGAAGCTTTCTTT
TRBD2	TRBJ2-7	TRBV6-2/TRBV6-3	many	CASSRTSPQTYEQYF	TGTGCCAGCAGTCGGACTAGCCCACAAACCTACGAGCAGTACTTC
-	TRBJ1-4	TRBV7-9	few	CASSVTGGTNEKLFF	TGTGCCAGCAGCGTCACCGGAGGGACTAATGAAAAACTGTTTTTT
-	TRBJ1-2	TRBV7-8	many	CASSPDSSRYGYTF	TGTGCCAGCAGCCCTGACAGTTCCCGCTATGGCTACACCTTC
-	TRBJ2-2	TRBV7-2	many	CASSPDSVGELFF	TGTGCCAGCAGCCCGGACTCGGTCGGGGAGCTGTTTTTT
TRBD1	TRBJ1-4	TRBV6-4	many	CASSARDRDSNEKLFF	TGTGCCAGCAGCGCCCGAGACAGGGATAGTAATGAAAAACTGTTTTTT
-	TRBJ2-5	TRBV2	-	CASSVGRYQETQYF	TGTGCCAGCAGTGTCGGACGGTACCAAGAGACCCAGTACTTC
-	TRBJ2-7	TRBV28	-	CASSFRGRLRPQAYEQYF	TGTGCCAGCAGCTTCCGGGGGCGATTGAGACCTCAGGCCTACGAGCAGTACTTC
-	TRBJ1-1	TRBV6-1	-	CASSEQGWSDTEAFF	TGTGCCAGCAGTGAACAAGGGTGGAGCGACACTGAAGCTTTCTTT
-	TRBJ1-2	TRBV27	many	CASSSYRDGYTF	TGTGCCAGCAGTTCCTACAGGGATGGCTACACCTTC
-	TRBJ2-1	TRBV7-2	many	CASSLGPAYNEQFF	TGTGCCAGCAGCTTAGGACCGGCTTACAATGAGCAGTTCTTC
TRBD2	TRBJ2-3	TRBV29-1	few	CSVASGGFTDTQYF	TGCAGCGTTGCTAGCGGGGGATTCACAGATACGCAGTATTTT